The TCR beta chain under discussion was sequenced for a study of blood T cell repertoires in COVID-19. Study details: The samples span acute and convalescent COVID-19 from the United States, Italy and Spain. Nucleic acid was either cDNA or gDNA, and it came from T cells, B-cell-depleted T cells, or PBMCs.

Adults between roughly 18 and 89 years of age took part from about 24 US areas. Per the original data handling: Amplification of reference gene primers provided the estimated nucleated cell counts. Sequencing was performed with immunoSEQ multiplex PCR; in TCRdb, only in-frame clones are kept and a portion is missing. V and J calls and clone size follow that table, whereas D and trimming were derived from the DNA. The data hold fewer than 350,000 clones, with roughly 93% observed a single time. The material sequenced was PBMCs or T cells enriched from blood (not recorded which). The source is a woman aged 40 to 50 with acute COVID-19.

CDR3 DNA sequence: TGCGCCAGCAGCCAAGATAAGACAGGGCTCTACGAGCAGTACTTC. It codes for CASSQDKTGLYEQYF. V and J are TRBV4-3 and TRBJ2-7, with 7 bases lining up with TRBD1. The junction had 5 bases not matched to a gene; V was cut back by 0 bases and J by 3 bases. CDR1 is LGHNA and CDR2 is YSLEER in the germline V gene. The CDR3 is 15 residues long.